These 3 T cell receptor beta chains originate from one sample sequenced in a study of shared clonotypes between healthy human individuals. Libraries were prepared by immunoSEQ multiplex PCR; TCRdb keeps only in-frame clonotypes and omits some of them. The profile shows around 2.5 million clones, 80% to 95% of them singletons. The sequenced sample consisted of naive CD4+ T cells from PBMCs. Subset: CD45RA+ positively selected. Receptors originate from a man between 18 and 29 years old in good health. Some clones in this sample may be carry-over from other donors' samples.

The rearrangement uses TRBV28 and TRBJ1-2; D is perhaps TRBD1 (5 bases). Germline-derived CDR1 and CDR2 are MDHEN and SYDVKM. The CDR3 is 14 residues long. With 6 bases removed from V and 3 bases from J, the gap between germline ends came to 14 bases. In DNA, the CDR3 is TGTGCCAGCAGCGTAGACCTGGGGGACTATGGCTACACCTTC. Amino acids: CASSVDLGDYGYTF.

Concerning this clone: The sample has other DNA sequences that encode this CDR3 too. The genes are TRBV5-4 and TRBJ2-6; perhaps TRBD1 as D (5 bases). The V end lost 1 base, the J end lost 0 bases, and 5 bases lay between the germline ends. The CDR3 is made up of 15 amino acids. The germline gives CDR1 SGHNT, CDR2 YYREEE (reference sequence). CDR3 DNA: TGTGCCAGCAGCTTGCAGGGCTCTGGGGCCAACGTCCTGACTTTC. Translated, it gives CASSLQGSGANVLTF.

This CDR3 reads CASSLGQGASPLHF. CDR3 in DNA: TGTGCCAGCAGCTTGGGGCAGGGAGCCTCACCCCTCCACTTT. This chain uses TRBV5-4 with TRBJ1-6; maybe TRBD1 (5 bases). The CDR3 is 14 residues long. Germline lookup yields CDR1 SGHNT and CDR2 YYREEE (reference sequence). Trimming left V 0 bases short and J 10 bases short, with 11 bases between.